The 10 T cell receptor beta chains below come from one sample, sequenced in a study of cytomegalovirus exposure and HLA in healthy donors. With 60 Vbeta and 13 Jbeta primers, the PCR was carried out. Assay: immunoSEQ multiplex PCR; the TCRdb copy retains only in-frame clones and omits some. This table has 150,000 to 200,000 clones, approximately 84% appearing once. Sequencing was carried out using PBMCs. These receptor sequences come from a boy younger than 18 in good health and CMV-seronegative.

The CDR3 region is CASSHKNNEQFF. CDR3 nucleotide sequence: TGTGCCAGCAGCCACAAGAACAATGAGCAGTTCTTC. The chain joins TRBV5-4 to TRBJ2-1; D gene uncertain. Deletions cut 4 bases from V and 5 bases from J, with 7 bases between. CDR1 is SGHNT and CDR2 is YYREEE in the germline V gene (reference sequence). There are 12 residues in the CDR3.

The CDR3 bases are TGTGCCAGCACCATCCAAGAGACCCAGTACTTC. Its translation is CASTIQETQYF. The V call is TRBV6-1, the J call TRBJ2-5, with D hard to call. The V and J ends lost 7 bases and 1 base respectively, with 4 bases between them. Germline values: CDR1 MNHNS, CDR2 SASEGT. This CDR3 comprises 11 residues.

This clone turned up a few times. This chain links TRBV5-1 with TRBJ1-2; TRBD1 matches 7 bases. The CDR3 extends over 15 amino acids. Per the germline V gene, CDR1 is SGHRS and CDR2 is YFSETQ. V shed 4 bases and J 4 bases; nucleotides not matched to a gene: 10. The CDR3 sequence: CASSVRQGEGYGYTF. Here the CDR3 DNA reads TGCGCCAGCAGCGTGAGACAGGGCGAAGGCTATGGCTACACCTTC.

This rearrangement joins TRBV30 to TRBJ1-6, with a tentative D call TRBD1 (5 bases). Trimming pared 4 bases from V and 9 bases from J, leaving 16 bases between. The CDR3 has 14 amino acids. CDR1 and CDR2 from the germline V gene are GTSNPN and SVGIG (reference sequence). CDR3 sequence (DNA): TGTGCCTGGACTATAGGGACTCTGGCTTCACCCCTCCACTTT. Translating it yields CAWTIGTLASPLHF. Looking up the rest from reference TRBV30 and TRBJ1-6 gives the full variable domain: SQTIHQWPATLVQPVGSPLSLECTVEGTSNPNLYWYRQAAGRGLQLLFYSVGIGQISSEVPQNLSASRPQDRQFILSSKKLLLSDSGFYLCAWTIGTLASPLHFGNGTRLTVT.

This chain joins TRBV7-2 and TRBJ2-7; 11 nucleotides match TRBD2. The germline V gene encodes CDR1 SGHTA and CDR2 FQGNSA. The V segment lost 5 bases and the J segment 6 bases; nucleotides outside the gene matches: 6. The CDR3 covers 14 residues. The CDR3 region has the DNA TGTGCCAGCAGCCCTCCTAGCGGGAGGAGCGAGCAGTACTTC. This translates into CASSPPSGRSEQYF.

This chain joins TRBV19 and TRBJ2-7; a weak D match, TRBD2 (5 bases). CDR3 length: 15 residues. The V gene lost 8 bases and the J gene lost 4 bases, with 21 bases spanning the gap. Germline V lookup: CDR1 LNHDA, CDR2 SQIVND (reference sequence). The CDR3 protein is CASGISGLGKYEQYF. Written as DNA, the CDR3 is TGTGCCAGTGGGATCTCAGGACTGGGAAAGTACGAGCAGTACTTC.

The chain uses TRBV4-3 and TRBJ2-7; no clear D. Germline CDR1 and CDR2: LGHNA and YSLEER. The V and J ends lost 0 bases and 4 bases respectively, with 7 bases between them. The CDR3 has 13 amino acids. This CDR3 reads CASSQDPQYEQYF. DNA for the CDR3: TGCGCCAGCAGCCAAGATCCACAGTACGAGCAGTACTTC.

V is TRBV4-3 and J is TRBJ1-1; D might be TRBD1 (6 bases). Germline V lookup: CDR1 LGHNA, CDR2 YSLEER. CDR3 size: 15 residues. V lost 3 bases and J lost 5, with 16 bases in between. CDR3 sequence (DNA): TGCGCCAGCAGCCAGGGCACAGGGATGTGGACTGAAGCTTTCTTT. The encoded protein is CASSQGTGMWTEAFF.

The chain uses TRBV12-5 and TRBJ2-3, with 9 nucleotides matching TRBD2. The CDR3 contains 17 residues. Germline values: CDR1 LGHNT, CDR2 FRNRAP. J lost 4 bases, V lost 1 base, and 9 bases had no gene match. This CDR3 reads CASGLGSGGPGADTQYF. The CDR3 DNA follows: TGTGCTAGTGGTTTGGGGAGCGGGGGGCCAGGCGCAGATACGCAGTATTTT.

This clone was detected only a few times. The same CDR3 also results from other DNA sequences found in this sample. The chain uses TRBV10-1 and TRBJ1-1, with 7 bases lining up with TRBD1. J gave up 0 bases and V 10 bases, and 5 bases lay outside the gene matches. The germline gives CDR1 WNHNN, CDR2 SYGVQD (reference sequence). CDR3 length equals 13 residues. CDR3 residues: CATRQGLNTEAFF. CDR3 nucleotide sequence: TGCGCCACCAGACAGGGACTGAACACTGAAGCTTTCTTT.